This is a list of T cell receptor beta chains from one sample in a study of CD8 T cells in ankylosing spondylitis. TCRdb recomputed calls from the 5' RACE reads with MiXCR, one row per CDR3 protein. Found here are under 200,000 distinct CDR3 sequences, 11% of them singletons; the top ten hold 25% to 30%. Sequenced: blood, either unsorted or a sorted T cell fraction (not recorded which). Source of these receptors: a male donor with ankylosing spondylitis or in good health (not recorded which). Both conserved end residues are part of each CDR3. A D gene is named only where the DNA matches it firmly. Clone size appears in some rows only: once, few, many, or a class for an expanded clone.

V gene: TRBV11-2
J gene: TRBJ1-2
clone size: many
D gene: NA
CDR3 DNA: TGTGCCAGCAGCTTAGAACCCAGCACTAACTATGGCTACACCTTC
CDR3 protein: CASSLEPSTNYGYTF

V gene: TRBV24-1
J gene: TRBJ2-5
clone size: many
D gene: NA
CDR3 DNA: TGTGCCACCAGTGATCCTACGTGGCCCCACCAAGAGACCCAGTACTTC
CDR3 protein: CATSDPTWPHQETQYF

V gene: TRBV29-1
J gene: TRBJ2-2
clone size: many
D gene: TRBD1
CDR3 DNA: TGCAGCGTTGGACAGGGGGCCGGGGAGCTGTTTTTT
CDR3 protein: CSVGQGAGELFF

V gene: TRBV6-4
J gene: TRBJ1-1
clone size: few
D gene: TRBD1
CDR3 DNA: TGTGCCACCCAGGACAGGGTGTTTGAAGCTTTCTTT
CDR3 protein: CATQDRVFEAFF

V gene: TRBV27
J gene: TRBJ1-5
clone size: NA
D gene: TRBD1
CDR3 DNA: TGTGCCAGCACCATAGAGGACAGGTCGAATCAGCCCCAGCATTTT
CDR3 protein: CASTIEDRSNQPQHF

V gene: TRBV12-3/TRBV12-4
J gene: TRBJ2-2
clone size: few
D gene: NA
CDR3 DNA: TGTGCCAGCAGTTCCCTCCACCCCCCACCGAGCGGACCCACCGGGGAGCTGTTTTTT
CDR3 protein: CASSSLHPPPSGPTGELFF

V gene: TRBV12-3/TRBV12-4
J gene: TRBJ2-4
clone size: NA
D gene: NA
CDR3 DNA: TGTGCCAGCAGTCCGGCTTCTTTGGAGGCCAAAAACATTCAGTACTTC
CDR3 protein: CASSPASLEAKNIQYF

V gene: TRBV27
J gene: TRBJ2-2
clone size: many
D gene: NA
CDR3 DNA: TGTGCCAGCAGTTTAGTCGGCCACGGGGAGCTGTTTTTT
CDR3 protein: CASSLVGHGELFF

V gene: TRBV11-2
J gene: TRBJ2-5
clone size: many
D gene: NA
CDR3 DNA: TGTGCCAGCAGCTTGCTAGGGGGGCGAGAGACCCAGTACTTC
CDR3 protein: CASSLLGGRETQYF

V gene: TRBV4-2
J gene: TRBJ1-5
clone size: few
D gene: TRBD1
CDR3 DNA: TGTGCCAGCAGCCAAGATTGGGGACAGGGGTCTAACAATCAGCCCCAGCATTTT
CDR3 protein: CASSQDWGQGSNNQPQHF

V gene: TRBV29-1
J gene: TRBJ1-1
clone size: few
D gene: NA
CDR3 DNA: TGCAGCGCCCTTGACAGAGACACTGAAGCTTTCTTT
CDR3 protein: CSALDRDTEAFF

V gene: TRBV12-3/TRBV12-4
J gene: TRBJ2-5
clone size: many
D gene: TRBD2
CDR3 DNA: TGTGCCAGCAGTTTAGACGGGCTAGCGGGAGAGACCCAGTACTTC
CDR3 protein: CASSLDGLAGETQYF

V gene: TRBV6-6
J gene: TRBJ1-5
clone size: many
D gene: NA
CDR3 DNA: TGTGCCAGCAGTTACCCCAGCCAGCCCCAGCATTTT
CDR3 protein: CASSYPSQPQHF

V gene: TRBV7-9
J gene: TRBJ2-3
clone size: few
D gene: NA
CDR3 DNA: TGTGCCAGCAGCTTTGTACTAACTGGCGATACGCAGTATTTT
CDR3 protein: CASSFVLTGDTQYF

V gene: TRBV6-1
J gene: TRBJ2-5
clone size: few
D gene: TRBD2
CDR3 DNA: TGTGCCAGCCAGGGACTAGCGGGACCCCAAGAGACCCAGTACTTC
CDR3 protein: CASQGLAGPQETQYF